This T cell receptor beta chain originates from a study of T-cell memory formation after mild COVID-19. Study-wide results and limits: Shrinking CD4+ clones were chiefly CM and EM; CD8+ ones were chiefly EMRA.

This clonotype was seen only a few times. Its specificity is unknown. TCRdb processed the 5' RACE reads anew with MiXCR; each CDR3 protein has one entry. The sample holds about 190,000 distinct CDR3 sequences, 15% to 20% seen once. In germline, CDR1 is MNHEY, CDR2 SVGAGI. The ends were cut back, 7 bases at V and 4 bases at J, with 10 bases in the middle. CDR3 length: 12 residues. The sequenced sample consisted of PBMCs or a T cell subset sorted from them (not recorded which). The origin of this receptor is an adult woman who had mild COVID-19 (a few samples of this study predate the infection). Cell type and time point are not known. This sequence joins TRBV6-5 and TRBJ1-1; D possibly corresponds to TRBD1 (5 bases). CDR3 region: CASKGRFTEAFF. Here the CDR3 DNA reads TGTGCCAGCAAGGGGCGTTTCACTGAAGCTTTCTTT.